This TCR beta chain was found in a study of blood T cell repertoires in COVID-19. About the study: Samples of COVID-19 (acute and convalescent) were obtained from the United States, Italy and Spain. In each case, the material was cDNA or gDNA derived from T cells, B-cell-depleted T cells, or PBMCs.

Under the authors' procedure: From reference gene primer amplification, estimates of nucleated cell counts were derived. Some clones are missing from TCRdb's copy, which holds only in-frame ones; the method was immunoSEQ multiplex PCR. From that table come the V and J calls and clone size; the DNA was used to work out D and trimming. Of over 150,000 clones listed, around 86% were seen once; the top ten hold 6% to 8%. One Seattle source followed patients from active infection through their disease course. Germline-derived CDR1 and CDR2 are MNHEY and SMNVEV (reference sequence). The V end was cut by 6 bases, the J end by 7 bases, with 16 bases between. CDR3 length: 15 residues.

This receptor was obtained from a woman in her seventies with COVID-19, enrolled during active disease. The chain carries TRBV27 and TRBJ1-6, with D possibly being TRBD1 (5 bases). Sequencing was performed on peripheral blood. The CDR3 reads CASSPSRQGNSPLHF. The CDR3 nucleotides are TGTGCCAGCAGCCCAAGTCGGCAGGGAAATTCACCCCTCCACTTT.